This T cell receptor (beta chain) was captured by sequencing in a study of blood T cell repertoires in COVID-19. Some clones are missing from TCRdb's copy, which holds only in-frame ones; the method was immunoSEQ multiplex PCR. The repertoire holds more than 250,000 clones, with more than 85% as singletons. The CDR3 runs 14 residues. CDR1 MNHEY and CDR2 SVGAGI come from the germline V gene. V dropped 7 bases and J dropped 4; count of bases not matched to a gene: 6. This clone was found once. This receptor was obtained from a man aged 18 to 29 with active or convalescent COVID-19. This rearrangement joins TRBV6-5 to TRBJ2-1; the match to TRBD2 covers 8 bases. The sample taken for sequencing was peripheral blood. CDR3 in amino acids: CASTGGAGYNEQFF. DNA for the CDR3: TGTGCCAGCACCGGGGGGGCGGGTTACAATGAGCAGTTCTTC.